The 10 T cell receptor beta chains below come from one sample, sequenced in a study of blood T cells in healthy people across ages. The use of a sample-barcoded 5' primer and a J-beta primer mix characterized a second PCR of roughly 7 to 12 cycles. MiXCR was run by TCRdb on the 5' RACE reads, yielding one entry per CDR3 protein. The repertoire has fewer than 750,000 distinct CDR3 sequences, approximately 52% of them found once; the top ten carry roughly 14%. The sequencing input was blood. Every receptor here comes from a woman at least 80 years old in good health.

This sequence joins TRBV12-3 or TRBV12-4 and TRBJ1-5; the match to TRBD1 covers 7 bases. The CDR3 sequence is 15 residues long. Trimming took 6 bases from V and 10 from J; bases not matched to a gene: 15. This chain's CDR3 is CASRAGTEHVKPQHF. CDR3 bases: TGTGCCAGCAGAGCCGGGACAGAACACGTCAAACCCCAGCATTTT.

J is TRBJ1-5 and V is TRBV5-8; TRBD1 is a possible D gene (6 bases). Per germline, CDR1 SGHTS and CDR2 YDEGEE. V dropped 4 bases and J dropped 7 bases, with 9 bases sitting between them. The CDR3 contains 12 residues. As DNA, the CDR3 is TGTGCCAGCAGCCCCACAGGGCAGCCCCAGCATTTT. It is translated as CASSPTGQPQHF.

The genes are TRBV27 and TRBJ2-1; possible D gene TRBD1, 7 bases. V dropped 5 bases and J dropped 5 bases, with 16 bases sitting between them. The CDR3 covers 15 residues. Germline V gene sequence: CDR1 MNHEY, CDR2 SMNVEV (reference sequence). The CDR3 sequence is CASSLFAGQHNEQFF. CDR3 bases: TGTGCCAGCAGTCTTTTCGCGGGACAGCACAATGAGCAGTTCTTC.

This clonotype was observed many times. CDR3 nucleotide sequence: TGCGCCAGCAGCTTGGGAGCGACAGTGAACACCGGGGAGCTGTTTTTT. Amino acid sequence: CASSLGATVNTGELFF. V is TRBV5-1 and J is TRBJ2-2; D may be TRBD1 (5 bases). The CDR3 is made up of 16 amino acids. Deletions cut 0 bases from V and 1 base from J, with 10 bases between. Germline V gives CDR1 SGHRS, CDR2 YFSETQ.

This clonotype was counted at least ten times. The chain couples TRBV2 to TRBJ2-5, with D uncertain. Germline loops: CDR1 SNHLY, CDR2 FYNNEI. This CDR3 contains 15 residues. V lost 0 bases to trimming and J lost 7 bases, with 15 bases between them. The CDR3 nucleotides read TGTGCCAGCAGTGAAGCGCATGTGGGAATGACGACCCAGTACTTC. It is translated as CASSEAHVGMTTQYF. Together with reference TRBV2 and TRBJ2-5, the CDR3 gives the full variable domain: EPEVTQTPSHQVTQMGQEVILRCVPISNHLYFYWYRQILGQKVEFLVSFYNNEISEKSEIFDDQFSVERPDGSNFTLKIRSTKLEDSAMYFCASSEAHVGMTTQYFGPGTRLLVL.

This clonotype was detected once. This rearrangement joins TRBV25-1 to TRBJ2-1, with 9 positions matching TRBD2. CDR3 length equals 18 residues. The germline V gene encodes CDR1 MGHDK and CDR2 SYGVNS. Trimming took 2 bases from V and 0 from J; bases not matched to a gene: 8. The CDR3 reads CASSEGIAGGSSYNEQFF. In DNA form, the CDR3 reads TGTGCCAGCAGTGAAGGAATTGCGGGGGGGAGCTCCTACAATGAGCAGTTCTTC.

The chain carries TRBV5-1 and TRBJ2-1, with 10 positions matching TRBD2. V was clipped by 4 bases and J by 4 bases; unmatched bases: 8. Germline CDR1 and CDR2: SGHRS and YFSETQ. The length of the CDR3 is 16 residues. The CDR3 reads CASSDLSGGQYNEQFF. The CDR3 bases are TGCGCCAGCAGCGATCTTAGCGGGGGGCAATACAATGAGCAGTTCTTC. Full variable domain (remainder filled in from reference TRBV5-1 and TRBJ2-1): KAGVTQTPRYLIKTRGQQVTLSCSPISGHRSVSWYQQTPGQGLQFLFEYFSETQRNKGNFPGRFSGRQFSNSRSEMNVSTLELGDSALYLCASSDLSGGQYNEQFFGPGTRLTVL.

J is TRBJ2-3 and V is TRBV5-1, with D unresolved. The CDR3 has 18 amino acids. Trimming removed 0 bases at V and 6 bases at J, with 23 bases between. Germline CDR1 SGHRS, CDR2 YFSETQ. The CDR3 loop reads CASSLERGISGRMDTQYF. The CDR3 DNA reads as TGCGCCAGCAGCTTGGAACGTGGGATCTCGGGCAGGATGGATACGCAGTATTTT. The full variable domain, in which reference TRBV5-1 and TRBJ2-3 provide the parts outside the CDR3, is KAGVTQTPRYLIKTRGQQVTLSCSPISGHRSVSWYQQTPGQGLQFLFEYFSETQRNKGNFPGRFSGRQFSNSRSEMNVSTLELGDSALYLCASSLERGISGRMDTQYFGPGTRLTVL.

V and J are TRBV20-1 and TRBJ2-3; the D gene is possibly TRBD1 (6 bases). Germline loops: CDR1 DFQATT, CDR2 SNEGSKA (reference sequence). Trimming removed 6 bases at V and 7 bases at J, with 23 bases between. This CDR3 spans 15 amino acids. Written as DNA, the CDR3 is TGCAGTGCCAACAATCCTGCTGGGGGCGCGAATACGCAGTATTTT. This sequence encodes CSANNPAGGANTQYF.

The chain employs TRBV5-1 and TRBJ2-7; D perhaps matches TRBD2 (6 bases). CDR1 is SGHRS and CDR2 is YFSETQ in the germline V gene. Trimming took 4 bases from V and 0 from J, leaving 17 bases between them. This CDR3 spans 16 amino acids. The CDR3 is CASSPNGGTASYEQYF. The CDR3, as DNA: TGCGCCAGCAGCCCCAACGGGGGAACAGCCTCCTACGAGCAGTACTTC.